The rows below give T cell receptor beta chains drawn from one sample of a study of blood T cell repertoires in COVID-19. The data were produced by immunoSEQ multiplex PCR, yet TCRdb's version contains in-frame clones alone and is incomplete. Among under 130,000 clones, approximately 82% were seen once, and the ten largest hold 15%. The specimen sequenced was peripheral blood. These TCRs come from an elderly woman with acute or convalescent COVID-19. CDR3s include the opening cysteine and the closing phenylalanine or tryptophan. The D gene is left open where the match is weak. The listing skips clone size in some rows; elsewhere it reads once, few, many or a size class.

CDR3 protein: CATSDLSPAGRFSEQFF; CDR3 DNA: TGTGCCACCAGTGATTTATCACCCGCCGGGAGGTTTAGTGAGCAGTTCTTC; V gene: TRBV24-1; clone size: -; J gene: TRBJ2-1; D gene: TRBD2; CDR3 length: 17
CDR3 protein: CASSDRLGNEQFF; CDR3 DNA: TGTGCCAGCAGCGACCGACTAGGCAATGAGCAGTTCTTC; V gene: TRBV7-9; clone size: -; J gene: TRBJ2-1; D gene: -; CDR3 length: 13
CDR3 protein: CASSLLIGGPSSSGNTIYF; CDR3 DNA: TGTGCCAGCAGCTTACTTATCGGGGGACCCTCTTCCTCTGGAAACACCATATATTTT; V gene: TRBV7-9; clone size: once; J gene: TRBJ1-3; D gene: -; CDR3 length: 19
CDR3 protein: CASRDTGGYGYTF; CDR3 DNA: TGTGCCAGCAGGGATACAGGGGGCTATGGCTACACCTTC; V gene: TRBV27; clone size: -; J gene: TRBJ1-2; D gene: TRBD1; CDR3 length: 13
CDR3 protein: CASSSLQGTEAFF; CDR3 DNA: TGTGCCAGCTCATCCCTCCAGGGCACTGAAGCTTTCTTT; V gene: TRBV18; clone size: -; J gene: TRBJ1-1; D gene: -; CDR3 length: 13
CDR3 protein: CAWSFGGGNQPQHF; CDR3 DNA: TGTGCCTGGAGTTTTGGAGGAGGCAATCAGCCCCAGCATTTT; V gene: TRBV30; clone size: -; J gene: TRBJ1-5; D gene: -; CDR3 length: 14
CDR3 protein: CASSQELGANEKLFF; CDR3 DNA: TGTGCCAGCAGCCAAGAGCTGGGAGCTAATGAAAAACTGTTTTTT; V gene: TRBV14; clone size: -; J gene: TRBJ1-4; D gene: -; CDR3 length: 15
CDR3 protein: CASSTDSNYGYTF; CDR3 DNA: TGTGCCAGCAGCACGGACAGTAACTATGGCTACACCTTC; V gene: TRBV5-6; clone size: -; J gene: TRBJ1-2; D gene: -; CDR3 length: 13
CDR3 protein: CASSQDLQSMGLINEQFF; CDR3 DNA: TGCGCCAGCAGCCAAGATCTCCAGTCAATGGGCCTAATCAATGAGCAGTTCTTC; V gene: TRBV4-1; clone size: -; J gene: TRBJ2-1; D gene: -; CDR3 length: 18
CDR3 protein: CASSLYDMSGYTF; CDR3 DNA: TGTGCCAGTAGTCTTTACGACATGAGTGGCTACACCTTC; V gene: TRBV19; clone size: -; J gene: TRBJ1-2; D gene: -; CDR3 length: 13
CDR3 protein: CASRDSGGPNEQFF; CDR3 DNA: TGTGCCAGCAGGGATAGCGGAGGACCCAATGAGCAGTTCTTC; V gene: TRBV6-5; clone size: -; J gene: TRBJ2-1; D gene: -; CDR3 length: 14
CDR3 protein: CASSVQHGSYEQYF; CDR3 DNA: TGTGCCAGCAGTGTACAACATGGCTCCTACGAGCAGTACTTC; V gene: TRBV6-4; clone size: -; J gene: TRBJ2-7; D gene: -; CDR3 length: 14
CDR3 protein: CASSIVGGGSSGANVLTF; CDR3 DNA: TGTGCCAGTAGTATAGTAGGAGGGGGCAGCTCTGGGGCCAACGTCCTGACTTTC; V gene: TRBV19; clone size: -; J gene: TRBJ2-6; D gene: -; CDR3 length: 18
CDR3 protein: CSATTSYEQYF; CDR3 DNA: TGCAGCGCAACTACTAGTTACGAGCAGTACTTC; V gene: TRBV29-1; clone size: -; J gene: TRBJ2-7; D gene: -; CDR3 length: 11
CDR3 protein: CASRERTGGGGELFF; CDR3 DNA: TGTGCCAGCAGGGAAAGGACAGGGGGAGGCGGGGAGCTGTTTTTT; V gene: TRBV2; clone size: -; J gene: TRBJ2-2; D gene: TRBD1; CDR3 length: 15
CDR3 protein: CATSDPGTSGYNEQFF; CDR3 DNA: TGTGCCACCAGTGATCCCGGGACTAGCGGCTACAATGAGCAGTTCTTC; V gene: TRBV24-1; clone size: -; J gene: TRBJ2-1; D gene: TRBD2; CDR3 length: 16
CDR3 protein: CASSMPSIQAQHF; CDR3 DNA: TGTGCCAGTAGTATGCCGAGTATCCAAGCCCAGCATTTT; V gene: TRBV19; clone size: -; J gene: TRBJ1-5; D gene: -; CDR3 length: 13
CDR3 protein: CASSYLGQLNYGYTF; CDR3 DNA: TGTGCCAGCAGTTATCTGGGACAGCTTAACTATGGCTACACCTTC; V gene: TRBV6-6; clone size: -; J gene: TRBJ1-2; D gene: TRBD1; CDR3 length: 15
CDR3 protein: CASSPKARVLVNEQFF; CDR3 DNA: TGTGCCAGCTCACCAAAAGCGCGGGTCTTGGTAAATGAGCAGTTCTTC; V gene: TRBV18; clone size: -; J gene: TRBJ2-1; D gene: -; CDR3 length: 16
CDR3 protein: CASSLVPGDTGELFF; CDR3 DNA: TGCGCCAGCAGCTTGGTGCCAGGGGACACCGGGGAGCTGTTTTTT; V gene: TRBV5-1; clone size: -; J gene: TRBJ2-2; D gene: -; CDR3 length: 15
CDR3 protein: CAISNRGRTEAFF; CDR3 DNA: TGTGCCATCAGTAACAGGGGGCGGACTGAAGCTTTCTTT; V gene: TRBV10-3; clone size: -; J gene: TRBJ1-1; D gene: TRBD1; CDR3 length: 13
CDR3 protein: CASRDRGRGNTIYF; CDR3 DNA: TGTGCCAGTAGGGACAGGGGGCGAGGAAACACCATATATTTT; V gene: TRBV19; clone size: -; J gene: TRBJ1-3; D gene: TRBD1; CDR3 length: 14
CDR3 protein: CATSDHKGQGTDTQYF; CDR3 DNA: TGTGCCACCAGTGATCACAAGGGACAGGGTACAGATACGCAGTATTTT; V gene: TRBV24-1; clone size: -; J gene: TRBJ2-3; D gene: TRBD1; CDR3 length: 16
CDR3 protein: CASRTEGRTGELFF; CDR3 DNA: TGTGCCAGCAGAACGGAGGGCCGGACCGGGGAGCTGTTTTTT; V gene: TRBV28; clone size: -; J gene: TRBJ2-2; D gene: -; CDR3 length: 14
CDR3 protein: CASSIGTGWTNQPQHF; CDR3 DNA: TGTGCCAGTAGTATAGGGACAGGGTGGACCAATCAGCCCCAGCATTTT; V gene: TRBV19; clone size: -; J gene: TRBJ1-5; D gene: TRBD1; CDR3 length: 16
CDR3 protein: CATSDPRTIPREQFF; CDR3 DNA: TGTGCCACCAGTGATCCCAGGACTATTCCGCGTGAGCAGTTCTTC; V gene: TRBV24-1; clone size: few; J gene: TRBJ2-1; D gene: -; CDR3 length: 15
CDR3 protein: CASSFGQIFLSEQFF; CDR3 DNA: TGTGCCAGCAGTTTCGGACAGATTTTTCTAAGTGAGCAGTTCTTC; V gene: TRBV3-1/TRBV3-2; clone size: -; J gene: TRBJ2-1; D gene: -; CDR3 length: 15
CDR3 protein: CASSVGRSGTGGATDTQYF; CDR3 DNA: TGTGCCAGCAGCGTAGGCCGGTCGGGAACAGGGGGCGCGACAGATACGCAGTATTTT; V gene: TRBV9; clone size: -; J gene: TRBJ2-3; D gene: TRBD1; CDR3 length: 19
CDR3 protein: CASSLGQGNQPQHF; CDR3 DNA: TGTGCCAGCTCACTGGGACAGGGGAATCAGCCCCAGCATTTT; V gene: TRBV18; clone size: -; J gene: TRBJ1-5; D gene: TRBD1; CDR3 length: 14
CDR3 protein: CASSSQGTGGNTEAFF; CDR3 DNA: TGTGCCAGCAGCTCCCAGGGGACAGGGGGGAACACTGAAGCTTTCTTT; V gene: TRBV11-3; clone size: few; J gene: TRBJ1-1; D gene: TRBD1; CDR3 length: 16
CDR3 protein: CASSYSISGDYEQYF; CDR3 DNA: TGTGCCAGCAGTTACTCGATTAGCGGGGACTACGAGCAGTACTTC; V gene: TRBV6-5; clone size: -; J gene: TRBJ2-7; D gene: TRBD2; CDR3 length: 15
CDR3 protein: CASRSLKETQYF; CDR3 DNA: TGTGCCAGCAGGAGCTTAAAAGAGACCCAGTACTTC; V gene: TRBV28; clone size: -; J gene: TRBJ2-5; D gene: -; CDR3 length: 12
CDR3 protein: CAISDPRGFGYTF; CDR3 DNA: TGTGCCATCAGTGACCCGCGGGGGTTTGGCTACACCTTC; V gene: TRBV10-3; clone size: -; J gene: TRBJ1-2; D gene: -; CDR3 length: 13
CDR3 protein: CASSIAGALWGETQYF; CDR3 DNA: TGTGCCAGTAGTATAGCTGGGGCCCTTTGGGGAGAGACCCAGTACTTC; V gene: TRBV19; clone size: once; J gene: TRBJ2-5; D gene: -; CDR3 length: 16
CDR3 protein: CASSRREGDWLFF; CDR3 DNA: TGCGCCAGCAGCAGGCGAGAAGGGGACTGGCTGTTTTTT; V gene: TRBV5-1; clone size: -; J gene: TRBJ1-4; D gene: -; CDR3 length: 13
CDR3 protein: CASSLPNGYYGYTF; CDR3 DNA: TGTGCCAGCAGTTTACCTAACGGGTACTATGGCTACACCTTC; V gene: TRBV28; clone size: -; J gene: TRBJ1-2; D gene: -; CDR3 length: 14
CDR3 protein: CASAGLDYNEQFF; CDR3 DNA: TGTGCCAGCGCGGGACTCGACTATAATGAGCAGTTCTTC; V gene: TRBV19; clone size: -; J gene: TRBJ2-1; D gene: -; CDR3 length: 13
CDR3 protein: CASSLASGSPETQYF; CDR3 DNA: TGCGCCAGCAGCTTGGCTAGCGGGAGCCCAGAGACCCAGTACTTC; V gene: TRBV5-1; clone size: -; J gene: TRBJ2-5; D gene: TRBD2; CDR3 length: 15
CDR3 protein: CAISESETGGEKLFF; CDR3 DNA: TGTGCCATCAGTGAGTCGGAGACAGGGGGGGAAAAACTGTTTTTT; V gene: TRBV10-3; clone size: -; J gene: TRBJ1-4; D gene: TRBD1; CDR3 length: 15
CDR3 protein: CASSLQITEAFF; CDR3 DNA: TGTGCCAGCAGCTTACAAATCACTGAAGCTTTCTTT; V gene: TRBV7-2; clone size: -; J gene: TRBJ1-1; D gene: -; CDR3 length: 12
CDR3 protein: CASSFPGTGSYEQYF; CDR3 DNA: TGTGCCAGCAGCTTCCCCGGGACAGGGTCCTACGAGCAGTACTTC; V gene: TRBV5-4; clone size: -; J gene: TRBJ2-7; D gene: TRBD1; CDR3 length: 15
CDR3 protein: CASRSQGAETEAFF; CDR3 DNA: TGTGCCAGTCGTTCTCAGGGGGCAGAAACTGAAGCTTTCTTT; V gene: TRBV19; clone size: many; J gene: TRBJ1-1; D gene: TRBD1; CDR3 length: 14